This T cell receptor beta chain was sequenced for a study of shared clonotypes between healthy human individuals (dated by TCRdb to 2020 to 2021). Context from the whole study: A few men and a couple of women, aged 18 to 49 years, made up the cohort. For each donor, CD4 naive and CD4 memory were each run on three plates, CD8 naive on two plates, and CD8 memory on one plate. Different laboratories and diverse techniques were used to prepare libraries and sequence TCR repertoires, to increase sequencing depth and limit assay-specific biases. Between about 0.94 and 8.9 billion PBMCs per donor were obtained by leukapheresis. The study deeply sequenced blood TCR repertoires of five healthy adults to estimate repertoire size and the extent of clonotype sharing between individuals.

For this clone: The target of this receptor is not known. No base quality values were provided; no much bigger clone lies one nucleotide off.

The donors were healthy, HIV-negative adults with no recently reported acute infections or vaccinations. Only Caucasian adults living in Nashville, Tennessee, USA were represented among the donors. CD4+ T cells were enriched by magnetic negative selection; naive cells were then positively selected on CD45RA, and the negative fraction formed the memory subset. Blood was collected by leukapheresis, and PBMCs were isolated by Ficoll-Histopaque density gradient centrifugation and then cryopreserved in liquid nitrogen vapor phase. Analytical flow cytometry was used to check the purity and quantity of every magnetically sorted T cell population. From each sorted fraction, genomic DNA was isolated and quantified by UV absorbance on a Nanodrop 2000c. Using the deep immunoSEQ assay, TCR CDR3 regions were amplified from genomic DNA by multiplex PCR. Extracted genomic DNA from each cell subset was spread evenly across all wells of several immunoSEQ 96-well plates, with each plate serving as a replicate. For sorted subsets, around 200 ng genomic DNA, equal to some 28,000 T cell genomes, was loaded into each replicate PCR. The purified libraries were quantified using a Qubit 3.0 fluorometer, sized with a Bioanalyzer 2100, and then quantified again using the KAPA Library Quantification kit. A separate single-read 150-cycle Illumina NextSeq 550 flow cell was used to sequence each immunoSEQ 96-well plate. The authors' pipeline ran thus. Because the immunoSEQ output held only junctional sequences and lacked quality scores, the filtering could not match the filtering applied to full-length reads. Sequences were annotated with PyIR, a Python wrapper for IgBLAST v1.9, and V/J genes and CDR3 were assigned using IMGT germline references. Reads were filtered out if the reads had weak V/J assignments (E-value above 1e-6), no CDR3, stop codons, out-of-frame junctions, or ambiguous translated residues. A V3J clonotype was defined by an identical inferred V gene, J gene, and CDR3 amino acid sequence. To compute the percentage overlap between repertoires, the number of shared unique clonotypes was divided by the size of the smaller repertoire. Repertoire richness was assessed with RTK rarefaction, the Chao1 estimator, and Recon v2.1 estimates of unobserved clonotypes. For all TCRbeta clonotypes obtained by the gDNA method from a handful of donors, generation probabilities were computed with OLGA. TCRdb provides this immuneACCESS table in a form limited to in-frame rearrangements. Some clones are lacking; in checked studies, under half of them reflect an unresolved V gene, and why the rest are absent is not known. V, J and clone size were drawn from that table, and D and trimming were deduced from the DNA. For this sample the table gives 2 million to 2.5 million clones, of which just under 95% were detected only once. Approximately 0.39% of the sample comes from the top ten.

Results the study describes overall, beyond this receptor: Across several donors, around 5.4% of naive CD4, roughly 3.8% of naive CD8, under 2.5% of memory CD4, and approximately 0.4% of memory CD8 clonotypes were shared. The genetic and exposure-history diversity represented was limited by the small number of donors. Based on pairwise subsampling, the degree of clonotype sharing among donors was expected to be affected by sequencing depth. Naive subsets generally had larger estimated clonotype richness than memory subsets. Compared with non-shared clonotypes, the clonotypes found in all four sorted-subset donors had higher generation probabilities. Sampling was restricted to blood, and TCR repertoires in tissues likely differ from the TCR repertoires found in blood. Incomplete sequencing was indicated by rarefaction of sorted-subset datasets, despite the large sequencing depth.

Trimming at the junction amounts to 6 bases on V and 6 bases on J, and the germline ends lie 21 bases apart. The germline V gene supplies CDR1 MDHEN and CDR2 SYDVKM. Reading from cysteine to phenylalanine, the CDR3 counts 15 amino acids. The read is trimmed to its CDR3 DNA, 45 bases read in frame from base 1. The chain is encoded by TRBV28 joined to TRBJ2-7; possibly the D gene is TRBD1, per 6 matching bases. Sequencing was done on a sample of naive CD4+ T cells from PBMCs. Reading the label with the study, this specimen's cell subset or site is: CD45RA+ positively selected. This receptor was identified in a young man in good health. Some clones in this sample may be carry-over from other donors' samples. The CDR3 amino acid sequence is: CASSRLRGRHTEQYF. The base sequence is TGTGCCAGCAGCCGCCTCAGGGGCCGGCATACCGAGCAGTACTTC. The variable domain in full, with residues beyond the CDR3 obtained from the reference TRBV28 and TRBJ2-7 genes, is DVKVTQSSRYLVKRTGEKVFLECVQDMDHENMFWYRQDPGLGLRLIYFSYDVKMKEKGDIPEGYSVSREKKERFSLILESASTNQTSMYLCASSRLRGRHTEQYFGPGTRLTVT.